This TCR beta chain was profiled in a study of T cell responses to AZD1222 COVID-19 vaccine (dated by TCRdb to the early 2020s). As for the study more broadly: A total of just over 230 trial participants underwent TCR sequencing, of whom approximately 200 had received two doses of AZD1222 and roughly 26 had received two doses of the MenACWY control vaccine. Trial participants were enrolled by age into 18-55, 56-69 and 70-plus year subgroups, with around 150, 28 and 57 TCR-sequenced participants respectively. General conclusions and limits of the study: Because no day 14 peak-response samples were available, the repertoires could be characterized only after the peak T cell response. Most participants were white British and females outnumbered males, and the authors suggested that clonal diversity may have been underestimated. Reportedly, close to half of the unique spike-specific TCRs recognized epitopes lying outside the regions that are mutated in the B.1.351 and B.1.1.7 variants. A significant rise in spike-specific TCR breadth and depth was observed after two AZD1222 doses relative to day 0 and relative to MenACWY recipients. In the small 56-69-year group, the increase in depth fell short of significance, most likely because of low power. Only a handful of AZD1222 recipients were SARS-CoV-2 seropositive at baseline, limiting conclusions about previously exposed vaccinees. Vaccine-associated CD4 TCRs spanned the whole spike protein, with dominant responses in regions 160-218 and 743-854.

For this clone: Its target antigen remains unknown. Per-nucleotide qualities are absent, and no much larger clonotype sits a single base away.

V drops 0 bases and J drops 3 bases, leaving 13 bases in between. CDR3 length: 15 amino acids, cysteine to phenylalanine. Of all the DNA, just the CDR3 is kept, 45 bases in frame from base 1. CDR1 is given as SGHRS and CDR2 as YFSETQ, both from the germline V gene. Taken with the paper, the label for time point translates to: about 28 days (+/-7) after the second vaccine dose. AZD1222 recipients with second doses at about 4 weeks or about 12 weeks were pooled, because spike-specific TCR depth and breadth did not differ between schedules. Samples from vaccinated people were obtained from the UK trials COV001 and COV002, which included a single-blind randomized controlled phase 2/3 trial of AZD1222 (ChAdOx1 nCoV-19) in healthy adults. For TCRbeta chain sequencing, PBMC samples were collected from trial participants at day 0 and at day 28 after the second dose. The CDR3 regions of human TCRbeta chains were subjected to immunosequencing. Under the source paper's analysis protocol: Repertoire TCRs were checked for matches against a reference library of SARS-CoV-2-specific TCRs that had been generated using the MIRA antigen-specificity platform. Breadth was defined as the fraction of unique TCRs that were SARS-CoV-2-associated, and depth was defined as the fraction of total T cells that were SARS-CoV-2-associated. Using the MIRA data, each spike-specific TCR was mapped to the spike region that the TCR reacts to and placed in a CD4 or CD8 class. Log10-transformed breadth and depth values were compared by one-way ANOVA with Sidak's multiple comparisons tests. TCRdb limited this immuneACCESS table to in-frame rearrangements with V and J called. A share of clones is missing; checked studies link under half to unresolved V genes, and the rest is unexplained. That table furnishes V, J and clone size, whereas the DNA furnished D and trimming. The sample includes more than 80,000 clones, with 75% to 95% observed a single time. Around 30% of the sample rests with the top ten.

The rearranged chain carries TRBV5-1 and TRBJ2-7, with TRBD1 perhaps the D gene, on 7 matching bases. This clonotype was sampled from an adult who received the AZD1222 COVID-19 vaccine. The source material was peripheral blood, sampled 28 days after the second AZD1222 dose. The base sequence is TGCGCCAGCAGCTTGGTGGCAGGGGGGCACTACGAGCAGTACTTC. Its translation reads: CASSLVAGGHYEQYF.